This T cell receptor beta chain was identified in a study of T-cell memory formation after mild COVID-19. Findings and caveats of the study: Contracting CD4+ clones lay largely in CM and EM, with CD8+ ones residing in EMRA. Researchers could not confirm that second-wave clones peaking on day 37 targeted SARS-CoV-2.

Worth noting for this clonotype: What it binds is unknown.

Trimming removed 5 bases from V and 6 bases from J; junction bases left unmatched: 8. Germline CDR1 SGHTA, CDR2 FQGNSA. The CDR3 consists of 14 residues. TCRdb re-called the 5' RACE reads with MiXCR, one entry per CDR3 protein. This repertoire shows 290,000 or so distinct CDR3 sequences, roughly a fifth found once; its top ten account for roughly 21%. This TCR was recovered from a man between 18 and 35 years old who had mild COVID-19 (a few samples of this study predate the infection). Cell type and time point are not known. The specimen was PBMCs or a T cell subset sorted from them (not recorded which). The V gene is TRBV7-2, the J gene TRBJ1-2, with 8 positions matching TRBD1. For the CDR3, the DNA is TGTGCCAGCAGCCGTGGACAGGGTATAGATGGCTACACCTTC. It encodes CASSRGQGIDGYTF.